This TCR beta chain was captured in a study of cytomegalovirus exposure and HLA in healthy donors. A few counts support this clone. As yet, its antigen is unknown. In the PCR, 60 Vbeta and 13 Jbeta primers were used. TCRdb's copy holds only in-frame clones and misses some; the assay was immunoSEQ multiplex PCR. This sample carries more than 80,000 clones, roughly 74% of them seen once, and the ten largest clones take under 3.5%. Germline-derived CDR1 and CDR2 are SGHRS and YFSETQ. Germline trimming cut 4 bases from V and 2 bases from J; bases unmatched to any gene: 8. The CDR3 is 16 amino acids. Likely unrecorded immune exposures existed in these nominally healthy donors. General observations from the study: TRBV6-2, TRBV6-3 and some other V segments were unresolvable in 87-base-pair reads. A later analysis found TCR association rates differed by HLA locus, highest for DRB1 and lowest for HLA-C.

The receptor was isolated from a female donor in good health and CMV-seropositive. The chain employs TRBV5-1 and TRBJ2-3; 9 nucleotides align to TRBD2. What was sequenced was PBMCs. The CDR3 DNA reads as TGCGCCAGCAGCACCAGGACTAGCGCCTACACAGATACGCAGTATTTT. It codes for CASSTRTSAYTDTQYF.